The source of this TCR beta chain is a study of T cells in Graves' hyperthyroidism and ophthalmopathy. The overall study: Peripheral blood specimens were obtained at initial diagnosis, prior to any treatment.

Notes on the study in general: The blood repertoire included most of the expanded thyroid clonotypes above 0.001.

This clonotype was seen repeatedly, ten times or more. Its antigen is unknown. Exclusion of a patient resulted from uncontrolled infection, other autoimmune disease, pregnancy or lactation. RNA transcripts served as the template for amplifying TCR beta CDR3 regions. HTBI primers were employed in a first-round RT-PCR of the TCR CDR3. TCRdb re-analysed the multiplex PCR reads in MiXCR, keeping a single row per CDR3 protein. The sample carries hundreds of thousands of distinct CDR3 sequences, about 15% recorded once. Germline CDR1 and CDR2: SGHDN and FVKESK. This CDR3 comprises 15 residues. Trimming shortened V by 5 bases and J by 2 bases, and 13 bases separated the two germline ends.

The gene calls are TRBV14 and TRBJ2-1; no definite D call. Sequencing was carried out using blood. The TCR originated in a woman younger than 30 with Graves' hyperthyroidism. As DNA, the CDR3 is TGTGCCAGCAGCGGAAGTGGAGTAACCTACAATGAGCAGTTCTTC. This gives the protein CASSGSGVTYNEQFF.